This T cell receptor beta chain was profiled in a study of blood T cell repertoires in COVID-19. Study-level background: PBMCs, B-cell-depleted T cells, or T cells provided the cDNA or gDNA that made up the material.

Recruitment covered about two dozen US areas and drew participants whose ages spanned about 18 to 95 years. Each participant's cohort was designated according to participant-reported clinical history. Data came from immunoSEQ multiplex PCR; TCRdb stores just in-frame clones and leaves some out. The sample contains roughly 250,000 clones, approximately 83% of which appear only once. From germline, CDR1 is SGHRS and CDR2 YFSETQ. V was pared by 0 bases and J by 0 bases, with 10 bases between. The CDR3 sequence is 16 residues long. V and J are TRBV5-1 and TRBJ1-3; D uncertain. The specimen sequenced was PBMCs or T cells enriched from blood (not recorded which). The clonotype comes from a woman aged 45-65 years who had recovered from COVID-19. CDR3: CASSLELPSSGNTIYF. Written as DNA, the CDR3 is TGCGCCAGCAGCTTGGAACTGCCGAGCTCTGGAAACACCATATATTTT.